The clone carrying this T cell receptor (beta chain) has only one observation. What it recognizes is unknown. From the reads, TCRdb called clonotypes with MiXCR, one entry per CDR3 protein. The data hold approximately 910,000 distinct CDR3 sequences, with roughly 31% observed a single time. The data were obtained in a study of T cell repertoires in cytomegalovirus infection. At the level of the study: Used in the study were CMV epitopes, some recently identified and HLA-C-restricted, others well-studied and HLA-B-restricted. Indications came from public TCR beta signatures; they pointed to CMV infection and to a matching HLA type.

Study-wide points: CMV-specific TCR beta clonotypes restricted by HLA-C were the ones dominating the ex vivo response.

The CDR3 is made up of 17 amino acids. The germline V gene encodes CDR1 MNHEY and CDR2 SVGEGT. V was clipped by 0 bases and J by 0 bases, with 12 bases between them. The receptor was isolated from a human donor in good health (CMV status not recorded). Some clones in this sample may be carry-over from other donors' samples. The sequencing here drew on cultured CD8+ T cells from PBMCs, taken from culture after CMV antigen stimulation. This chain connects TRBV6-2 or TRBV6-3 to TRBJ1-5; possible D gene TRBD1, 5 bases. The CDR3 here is CASSYSKGIYSNQPQHF. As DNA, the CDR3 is TGTGCCAGCAGTTACTCGAAGGGGATCTATAGCAATCAGCCCCAGCATTTT.